This passage covers 13 T cell receptor beta chains from one sample sequenced in a study of T cell repertoires in cytomegalovirus infection. MiXCR was run by TCRdb on the reads, yielding one entry per CDR3 protein. The repertoire holds tens of thousands of distinct CDR3 sequences, with around 18% as singletons. These receptors' targets are unknown. The sample in question was CD8+ T cells from cultured PBMCs, obtained from culture after CMV antigen stimulation. These receptors came from a human donor in good health (CMV status not recorded). Some clones in this sample may be carry-over from other donors' samples.

This chain joins TRBV19 and TRBJ2-7, with 10 bases fitting TRBD2. This CDR3 contains 16 residues. Germline CDR1 reads LNHDA; CDR2 reads SQIVND (reference sequence). Trimming at V came to 0 bases and at J to 5 bases, leaving 7 bases not matched to a gene. The CDR3 DNA reads TGTGCCAGTAGTATAGATGGTAGCGGGAGGATTGACGAGCAGTACTTC. Translation gives CASSIDGSGRIDEQYF. Using reference TRBV19 and TRBJ2-7 for the parts outside the CDR3, the full variable domain is DGGITQSPKYLFRKEGQNVTLSCEQNLNHDAMYWYRQDPGQGLRLIYYSQIVNDFQKGDIAEGYSVSREKKESFPLTVTSAQKNPTAFYLCASSIDGSGRIDEQYFGPGTRLTVT.

This clonotype was found a few times. The V gene is TRBV30, the J gene TRBJ2-7; 7 nucleotides match TRBD1. Trimming at V came to 0 bases and at J to 2 bases, leaving 22 bases not matched to a gene. The V gene's germline CDR1 is GTSNPN and CDR2 SVGIG (reference sequence). This CDR3 comprises 20 residues. In nucleotides, the CDR3 is TGTGCCTGGAGTGTCCCCGTGCTTCGATACAGGGGAAAAGAGGCCTACGAGCAGTACTTC. Its protein product is CAWSVPVLRYRGKEAYEQYF.

This clonotype was counted at least ten times. The chain recombines TRBV7-2 with TRBJ2-1, with D unresolved. Per germline, CDR1 SGHTA and CDR2 FQGNSA. CDR3 length equals 12 residues. The germline V and J ends were trimmed by 4 bases and 7 bases, with 8 bases remaining between them. The CDR3 loop is CASSSHQNEQFF. The CDR3 coding sequence is TGTGCCAGCAGCTCCCACCAGAATGAGCAGTTCTTC.

This clonotype was seen a few times. J is TRBJ2-7 and V is TRBV2, with a tentative D call TRBD2 (5 bases). Germline V gene sequence: CDR1 SNHLY, CDR2 FYNNEI. The CDR3 runs to 12 residues. V was shortened by 6 bases and J by 2 bases, with 8 bases between the two germline ends. The CDR3 sequence is CASRGAPYEQYF. CDR3 nucleotides: TGTGCCAGCAGGGGAGCTCCCTACGAGCAGTACTTC.

In this sample, this clonotype turned up many times. The chain joins TRBV9 to TRBJ1-5; D is unresolved. CDR1 and CDR2 from the germline V gene are SGDLS and YYNGEE. V was pared by 1 base and J by 4 bases, with 6 bases between. The CDR3 contains 13 residues. The CDR3 loop is CASSVSWNQPQHF. In DNA form, the CDR3 reads TGTGCCAGCAGCGTAAGTTGGAATCAGCCCCAGCATTTT. Combining the CDR3 with reference TRBV9 and TRBJ1-5 gives the whole variable domain DSGVTQTPKHLITATGQRVTLRCSPRSGDLSVYWYQQSLDQGLQFLIQYYNGEERAKGNILERFSAQQFPDLHSELNLSSLELGDSALYFCASSVSWNQPQHFGDGTRLSIL.

This clonotype was seen many times. The V gene is TRBV9, the J gene TRBJ1-2, with TRBD1 as a possible D gene (5 bases). The germline gives CDR1 SGDLS, CDR2 YYNGEE. The CDR3 spans 16 residues. V was shortened by 0 bases and J by 3 bases, with 15 bases between the two germline ends. The CDR3 protein is CASSVALSGTDYGYTF. DNA for the CDR3: TGTGCCAGCAGCGTAGCCTTATCCGGGACGGACTATGGCTACACCTTC. The variable domain in full, completed from reference TRBV9 and TRBJ1-2, reads DSGVTQTPKHLITATGQRVTLRCSPRSGDLSVYWYQQSLDQGLQFLIQYYNGEERAKGNILERFSAQQFPDLHSELNLSSLELGDSALYFCASSVALSGTDYGYTFGSGTRLTVV.

The V gene is TRBV19, the J gene TRBJ1-2; TRBD1 matches 9 bases. The junction had 7 bases not matched to a gene; V was cut back by 4 bases and J by 4 bases. The CDR3 is made up of 15 amino acids. In germline, CDR1 is LNHDA, CDR2 SQIVND (reference sequence). The CDR3 region is CASSTGQGAGYGYTF. Written as DNA, the CDR3 is TGTGCCAGTAGTACGGGACAGGGAGCGGGCTATGGCTACACCTTC.

The V gene is TRBV5-6, the J gene TRBJ1-5, with D hard to call. Germline CDR1 is SGHDT and CDR2 is YYEEEE. V was cut by 3 bases and J by 4 bases, with 8 bases left in between. CDR3 size: 13 residues. DNA for the CDR3: TGTGCCAGCAGCTCCGGGCCGAATCAGCCCCAGCATTTT. Encoded protein: CASSSGPNQPQHF.

This clonotype was picked up a small number of times. V usage is TRBV7-2 and J usage is TRBJ2-2; 8 nucleotides match TRBD2. CDR1 is SGHTA and CDR2 is FQGNSA in the germline V gene. The CDR3 spans 17 residues. Trimming cost V 5 bases and J 4 bases; bases outside gene matches: 12. For the CDR3, the DNA is TGTGCCAGCAGCCATTCCGGGACTAGGGGCGCCACCGGGGAGCTGTTTTTT. Encoded protein: CASSHSGTRGATGELFF.

A few counts support this clonotype. The CDR3 nucleotides read TGTGCCAGCAGTGCCGACAGGGGGGGTCCCCAGCATTTT. This translates into CASSADRGGPQHF. The rearrangement joins TRBV6-5 to TRBJ1-5; 9 nucleotides align to TRBD1. Germline CDR1 MNHEY, CDR2 SVGAGI. With V trimmed by 5 bases and J by 10 bases, 6 bases remained unmatched. The CDR3 contains 13 residues.

The V and J genes are TRBV4-1 and TRBJ2-1, with no clear D. The CDR3 runs to 16 residues. The germline V and J ends were trimmed by 5 bases and 2 bases, with 16 bases remaining between them. CDR1 is MGHRA, CDR2 YSYEKL, per germline. The CDR3 loop reads CASSSRTPLTYNEQFF. The DNA of the CDR3 is TGCGCCAGCAGCTCTCGGACCCCGCTTACCTACAATGAGCAGTTCTTC.

This chain uses TRBV20-1 with TRBJ2-2; TRBD1 agrees at 7 bases. V dropped 6 bases and J dropped 3; count of bases not matched to a gene: 4. The CDR3 consists of 13 residues. From germline, CDR1 is DFQATT and CDR2 SNEGSKA (reference sequence). CDR3 sequence: CSANTGDTGELFF. The CDR3, as DNA: TGCAGTGCAAATACAGGGGACACCGGGGAGCTGTTTTTT.

This clonotype was found a few times. The genes are TRBV7-8 and TRBJ2-3, with a tentative D call TRBD2 (6 bases). V dropped 5 bases and J dropped 0 bases, with 15 bases sitting between them. Per the germline V gene, CDR1 is SGHVS and CDR2 is FQNEAQ. This CDR3 is 16 amino acids long. The CDR3 is CASSPRLVCSTDTQYF. DNA for the CDR3: TGTGCCAGCAGCCCGAGACTAGTTTGTAGCACAGATACGCAGTATTTT.